This T cell receptor (beta chain) derives from a study of T cell responses to AZD1222 COVID-19 vaccine. For the study at large: Second-dose recipients at about 4 or about 12 weeks were treated as one pooled group.

As for this clone: The antigen is not known.

Some clones are missing from TCRdb's copy, which holds only in-frame ones; the method was immunoSEQ multiplex PCR. The sample records about 67,000 clones, 84% being singletons. Whole-study findings and limits: Repertoire sampling happened only post peak T cell response. Among spike-specific TCRs, nearly half reportedly target unmutated variant regions. The sample set comprised mostly white British donors with more females, and clonal diversity was possibly underestimated.

The V end lost 0 bases, the J end lost 0 bases, and 9 bases lay between the germline ends. This CDR3 comprises 15 residues. The germline V gene has CDR1 SGDLS and CDR2 YYNGEE. This material consisted of peripheral blood, taken on day 0 of AZD1222 vaccination. The sequence came from an adult in good health. The chain carries TRBV9 and TRBJ1-1; no clear D. The CDR3 protein is CASSVGSSMNTEAFF. In nucleotides, the CDR3 is TGTGCCAGCAGCGTAGGGTCCTCCATGAACACTGAAGCTTTCTTT. Drawing the rest from reference TRBV9 and TRBJ1-1, the complete variable domain is DSGVTQTPKHLITATGQRVTLRCSPRSGDLSVYWYQQSLDQGLQFLIQYYNGEERAKGNILERFSAQQFPDLHSELNLSSLELGDSALYFCASSVGSSMNTEAFFGQGTRLTVV.